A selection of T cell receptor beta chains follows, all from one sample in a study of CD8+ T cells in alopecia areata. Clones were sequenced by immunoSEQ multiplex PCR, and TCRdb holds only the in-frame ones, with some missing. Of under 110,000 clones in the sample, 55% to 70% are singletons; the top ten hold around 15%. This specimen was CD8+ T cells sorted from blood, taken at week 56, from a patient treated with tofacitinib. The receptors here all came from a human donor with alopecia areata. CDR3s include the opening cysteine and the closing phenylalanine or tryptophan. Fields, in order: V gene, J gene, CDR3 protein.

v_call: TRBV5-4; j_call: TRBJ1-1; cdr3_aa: CASSWGSQHNTEAFF
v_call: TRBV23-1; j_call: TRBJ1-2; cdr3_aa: CARPPRGRRSYGYTF
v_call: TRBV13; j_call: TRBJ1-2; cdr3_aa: CASSTGTGHYGYTF
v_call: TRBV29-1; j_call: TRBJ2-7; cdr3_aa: CSVEEVGYEQYF
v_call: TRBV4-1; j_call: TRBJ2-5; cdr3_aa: CASSQGWGRETQYF
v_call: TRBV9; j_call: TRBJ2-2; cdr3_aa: CASSAGTGRTGELFF
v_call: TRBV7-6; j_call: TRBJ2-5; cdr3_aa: CASSLAQETQYF
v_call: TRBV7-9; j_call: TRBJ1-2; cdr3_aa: CASSPGAAYGYTF
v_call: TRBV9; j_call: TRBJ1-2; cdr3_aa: CASSAHLALDGYTF
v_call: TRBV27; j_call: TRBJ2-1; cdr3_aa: CASSLSGGAYNEQFF
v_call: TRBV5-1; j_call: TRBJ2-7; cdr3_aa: CASSLGGHIYEQYF
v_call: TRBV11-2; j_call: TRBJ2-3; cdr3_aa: CASSAEYTDTQYF
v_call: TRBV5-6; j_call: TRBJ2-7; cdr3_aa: CASSFGTSGAKGEQYF
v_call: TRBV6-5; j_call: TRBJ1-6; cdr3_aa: CASSVQGSPLHF
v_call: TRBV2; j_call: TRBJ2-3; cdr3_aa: CASSLDRAGRTDTQYF
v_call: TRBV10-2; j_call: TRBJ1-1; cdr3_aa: CASGRGSATEAFF
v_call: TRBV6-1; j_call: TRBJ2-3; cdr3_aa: CASSEARTGFLTDTQYF
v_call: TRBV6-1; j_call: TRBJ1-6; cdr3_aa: CASSEWGSPLHF
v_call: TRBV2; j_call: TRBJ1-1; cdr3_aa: CASRQGNTEAFF
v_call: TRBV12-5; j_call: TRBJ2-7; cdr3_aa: CASGIGGGEQYF
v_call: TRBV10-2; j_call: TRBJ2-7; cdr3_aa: CASSDGYEQYF
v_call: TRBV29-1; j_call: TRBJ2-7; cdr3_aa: CSSGDTHYEQYF
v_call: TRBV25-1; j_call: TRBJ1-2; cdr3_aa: CASATGRGNYGYTF
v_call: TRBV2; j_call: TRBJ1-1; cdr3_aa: CASSPGEGTEAFF
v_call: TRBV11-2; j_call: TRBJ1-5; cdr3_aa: CASSGWDSDQPQHF
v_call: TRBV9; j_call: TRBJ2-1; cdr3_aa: CASSPLAGRNYNEQFF
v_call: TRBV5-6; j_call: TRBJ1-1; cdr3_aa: CASSLGFGGITEAFF
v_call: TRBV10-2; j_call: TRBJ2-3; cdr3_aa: CASSEAEEGTDTQYF
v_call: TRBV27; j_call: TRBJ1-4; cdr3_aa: CASSLLGAREKLFF
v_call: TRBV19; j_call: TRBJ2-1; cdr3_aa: CATRTGPNEQFF
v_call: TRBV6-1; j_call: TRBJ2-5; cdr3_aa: CASSGRLAGGRRETQYF
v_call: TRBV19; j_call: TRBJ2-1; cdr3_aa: CASSWGSSYNEQFF
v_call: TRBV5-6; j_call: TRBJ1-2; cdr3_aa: CASSSPRRSNYGYTF
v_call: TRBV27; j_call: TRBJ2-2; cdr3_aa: CASNPGQGQGGELFF
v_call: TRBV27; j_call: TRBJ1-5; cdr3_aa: CASSPDDSNQPQHF
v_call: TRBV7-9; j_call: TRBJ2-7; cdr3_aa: CASSPRTGGSYEQYF
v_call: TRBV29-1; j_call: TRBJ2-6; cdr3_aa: CSVLWSSGANVLTF
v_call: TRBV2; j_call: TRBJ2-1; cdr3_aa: CASSVGGGASSYNEQFF
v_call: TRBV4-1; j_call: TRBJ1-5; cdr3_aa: CASSLKGNNQPQHF
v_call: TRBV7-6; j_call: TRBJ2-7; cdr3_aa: CASSWDGYEQYF
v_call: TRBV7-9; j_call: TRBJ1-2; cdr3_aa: CASSLEGLAGYTF
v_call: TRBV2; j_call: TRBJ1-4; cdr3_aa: CASSPGETNEKLFF